Listed below are T cell receptor gamma chains from one sample, sequenced in a study of human gamma delta and Vdelta1 T cells. TCRdb applied CATT to the PCR reads for clone calling. The sample shows 7,000 to 10,000 gamma-chain clones, around 50% of them seen only once. These receptors lack a known antigen. Material for sequencing was Vdelta1 gamma-delta T cells from blood grown in culture (DOT cells). The receptors stem from a human donor in good health. Each CDR3 is given with its conserved first and last residue. Each record gives: J gene, V gene, clone size, CDR3 protein, CDR3 DNA. Size tells how often a clone was seen (once, few, many) or the class of an expanded clone, and some rows leave it out.

TRGJ1/TRGJ2 | TRGV8 | few | CATQNHKKLF | TGTGCCACCCAAAACCATAAGAAACTCTTT
TRGJP2 | TRGV3 | NA | CATWDRQRDSSDWIKTF | TGTGCCACCTGGGACAGGCAGAGGGATAGTAGTGATTGGATCAAGACGTTT
TRGJP2 | TRGV4 | NA | CATWDGRSSDWIKTF | TGTGCCACCTGGGACGGGCGGAGTAGTGATTGGATCAAGACGTTT
TRGJP1 | TRGV3 | NA | CATWDRWFKIF | TGTGCCACCTGGGATCGCTGGTTCAAGATATTT
TRGJ1/TRGJ2 | TRGV2 | few | CATWDGLKKLF | TGTGCCACCTGGGACGGGCTCAAGAAACTCTTT
TRGJP2 | TRGV8 | NA | CATWYYSSDWIKTF | TGTGCCACCTGGTACTATAGTAGTGATTGGATCAAGACGTTT
TRGJ1/TRGJ2 | TRGV5 | NA | CATWDRRYYYKKLF | TGTGCCACCTGGGACAGGCGGTATTATTATAAGAAACTCTTT
TRGJ1/TRGJ2 | TRGV4 | NA | CATWDWDMRKKLF | TGTGCCACCTGGGATTGGGACATGAGGAAGAAACTCTTT
TRGJ1/TRGJ2 | TRGV8 | few | CATWSTDYKKLF | TGTGCCACCTGGTCAACAGATTATAAGAAACTCTTT
TRGJ1/TRGJ2 | TRGV9 | NA | CALWEGLIKKLF | TGTGCCTTGTGGGAAGGGTTAATTAAGAAACTCTTT
TRGJP2 | TRGV9 | NA | CALWEVNIYSSDWIKTF | TGTGCCTTGTGGGAGGTTAATATTTATAGTAGTGATTGGATCAAGACGTTT
TRGJP1 | TRGV8 | NA | CATWVLGYTGWFKIF | TGTGCCACCTGGGTCCTCGGCTATACTGGTTGGTTCAAGATATTT
TRGJ1/TRGJ2 | TRGV10 | NA | CAAWDCNYYKKLF | TGTGCTGCGTGGGATTGTAATTATTATAAGAAACTCTTT
TRGJ1/TRGJ2 | TRGV5 | few | CATWDGDYYKKLF | TGTGCCACCTGGGACGGAGATTATTATAAGAAACTCTTT
TRGJ1/TRGJ2 | TRGV10 | NA | CAAWDYYYKKLF | TGTGCTGCGTGGGATTATTATTATAAGAAACTCTTT
TRGJ1/TRGJ2 | TRGV5 | few | CATWDTPSVLF | TGTGCCACCTGGGACACGCCCTCGGTTCTCTTT
TRGJP2 | TRGV4 | NA | CATWDLDWIKTF | TGTGCCACCTGGGATCTTGATTGGATCAAGACGTTT
TRGJP2 | TRGV4 | NA | CATWDPLFGRDWIKTF | TGTGCCACCTGGGATCCCCTCTTCGGACGTGATTGGATCAAGACGTTT
TRGJ1/TRGJ2 | TRGV4 | few | CATWDHNKKLF | TGTGCCACCTGGGATCACAATAAGAAACTCTTT
TRGJ1/TRGJ2 | TRGV4 | few | CATWKAPGLETWAVDYYKKLF | TGTGCCACCTGGAAGGCCCCAGGGTTAGAGACTTGGGCGGTAGATTATTATAAGAAACTCTTT
TRGJP1 | TRGV2 | NA | CATWDGPSYGWFKIF | TGTGCCACCTGGGACGGGCCGAGTTATGGTTGGTTCAAGATATTT
TRGJP2 | TRGV8 | NA | CATWKWSHSSDWIKTF | TGTGCCACCTGGAAGTGGTCCCATAGTAGTGATTGGATCAAGACGTTT
TRGJ1/TRGJ2 | TRGV9 | few | CALWEVKNKKLF | TGTGCCTTGTGGGAGGTTAAAAATAAGAAACTCTTT
TRGJ1/TRGJ2 | TRGV9 | few | CALWEVRRYKKLF | TGTGCCTTGTGGGAGGTGCGAAGATATAAGAAACTCTTT
TRGJ1/TRGJ2 | TRGV5 | NA | CATWEITPMDKKLF | TGTGCCACCTGGGAAATAACCCCCATGGATAAGAAACTCTTT
TRGJ1/TRGJ2 | TRGV9 | NA | CALWEVPNYYKKLF | TGTGCCTTGTGGGAGGTACCCAATTATTATAAGAAACTCTTT
TRGJP2 | TRGV5 | NA | CATWDRLQGGYSSDWIKTF | TGTGCCACCTGGGACAGGCTCCAGGGGGGATATAGTAGTGATTGGATCAAGACGTTT